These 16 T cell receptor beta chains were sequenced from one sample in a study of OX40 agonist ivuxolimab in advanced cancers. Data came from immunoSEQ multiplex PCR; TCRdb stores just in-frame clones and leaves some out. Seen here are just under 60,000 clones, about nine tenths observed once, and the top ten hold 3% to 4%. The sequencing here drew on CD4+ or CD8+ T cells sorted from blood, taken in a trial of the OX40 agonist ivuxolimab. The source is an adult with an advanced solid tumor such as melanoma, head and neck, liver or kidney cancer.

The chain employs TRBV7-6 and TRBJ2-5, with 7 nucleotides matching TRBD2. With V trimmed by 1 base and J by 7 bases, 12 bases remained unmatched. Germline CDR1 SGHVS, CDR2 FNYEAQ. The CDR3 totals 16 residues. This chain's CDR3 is CASSLDRLADIGTQYF. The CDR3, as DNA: TGTGCCAGCAGCTTAGATCGGCTAGCGGACATCGGGACCCAGTACTTC.

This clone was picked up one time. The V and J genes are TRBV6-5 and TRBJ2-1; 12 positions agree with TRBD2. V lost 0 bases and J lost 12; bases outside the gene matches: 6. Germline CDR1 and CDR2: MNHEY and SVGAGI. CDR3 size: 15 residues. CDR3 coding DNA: TGTGCCAGCAGTTACTCCGGACTAGCGGGAATAGGGCAGTTCTTC. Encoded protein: CASSYSGLAGIGQFF.

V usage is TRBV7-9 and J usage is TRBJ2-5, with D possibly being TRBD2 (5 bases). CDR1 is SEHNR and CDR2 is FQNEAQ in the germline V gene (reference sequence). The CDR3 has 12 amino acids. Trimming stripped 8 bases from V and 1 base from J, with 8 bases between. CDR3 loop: CASRGLQETQYF. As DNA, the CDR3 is TGTGCCAGCCGGGGTCTCCAAGAGACCCAGTACTTC. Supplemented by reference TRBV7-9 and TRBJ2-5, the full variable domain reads DTGVSQNPRHKITKRGQNVTFRCDPISEHNRLYWYRQTLGQGPEFLTYFQNEAQLEKSRLLSDRFSAERPKGSFSTLEIQRTEQGDSAMYLCASRGLQETQYFGPGTRLLVL.

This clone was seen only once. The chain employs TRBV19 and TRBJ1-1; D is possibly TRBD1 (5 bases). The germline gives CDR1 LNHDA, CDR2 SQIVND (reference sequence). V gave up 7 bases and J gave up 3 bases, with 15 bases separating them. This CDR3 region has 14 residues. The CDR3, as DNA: TGTGCCAGTACCCTATCGTGGGGGGACACTGAAGCTTTCTTT. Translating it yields CASTLSWGDTEAFF.

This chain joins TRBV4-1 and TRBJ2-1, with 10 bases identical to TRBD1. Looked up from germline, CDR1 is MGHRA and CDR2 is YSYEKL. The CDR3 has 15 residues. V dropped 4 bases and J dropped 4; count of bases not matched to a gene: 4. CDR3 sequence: CASSPDRGRYNEQFF. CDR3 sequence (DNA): TGCGCCAGCAGCCCGGACAGGGGGAGGTACAATGAGCAGTTCTTC.

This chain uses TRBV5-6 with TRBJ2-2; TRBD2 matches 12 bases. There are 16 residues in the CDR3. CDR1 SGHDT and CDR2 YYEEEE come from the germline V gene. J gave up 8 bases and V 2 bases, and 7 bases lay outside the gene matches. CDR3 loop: CASSLRLAGVLGELFF. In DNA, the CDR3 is TGTGCCAGCAGCTTAAGACTAGCGGGGGTTTTGGGGGAGCTGTTTTTT.

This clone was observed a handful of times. This CDR3 reads CASSGGSTEAFF. The CDR3, as DNA: TGTGCCAGCAGTGGTGGGAGCACTGAAGCTTTCTTT. This chain connects TRBV6-1 to TRBJ1-1; D is unresolved. CDR3 length: 12 amino acids. CDR1 and CDR2 from the germline V gene are MNHNS and SASEGT. Trimming stripped 4 bases from V and 4 bases from J, with 7 bases between.

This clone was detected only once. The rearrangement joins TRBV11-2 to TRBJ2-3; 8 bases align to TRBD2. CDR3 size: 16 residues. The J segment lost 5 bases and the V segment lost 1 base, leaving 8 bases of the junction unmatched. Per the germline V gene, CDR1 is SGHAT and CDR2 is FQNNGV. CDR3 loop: CASSLGPGGPEDTQYF. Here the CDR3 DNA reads TGTGCCAGCAGCTTAGGGCCGGGAGGGCCCGAAGATACGCAGTATTTT.

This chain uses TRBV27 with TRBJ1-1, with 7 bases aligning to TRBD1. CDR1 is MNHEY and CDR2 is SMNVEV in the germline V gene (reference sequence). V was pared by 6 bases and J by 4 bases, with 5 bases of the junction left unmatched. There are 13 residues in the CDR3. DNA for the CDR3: TGTGCCAGCAGCTCCCAGGGGGGCACTGAAGCTTTCTTT. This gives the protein CASSSQGGTEAFF.

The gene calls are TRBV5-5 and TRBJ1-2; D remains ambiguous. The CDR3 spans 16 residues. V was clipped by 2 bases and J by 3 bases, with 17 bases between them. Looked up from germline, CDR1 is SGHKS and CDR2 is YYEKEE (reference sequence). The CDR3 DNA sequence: TGTGCCAGCAGCTTCGACACAATGGACCGAGACTATGGCTACACCTTC. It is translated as CASSFDTMDRDYGYTF.

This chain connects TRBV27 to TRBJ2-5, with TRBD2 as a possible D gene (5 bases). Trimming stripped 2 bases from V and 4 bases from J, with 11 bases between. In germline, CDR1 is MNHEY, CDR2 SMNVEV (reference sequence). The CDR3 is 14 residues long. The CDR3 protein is CASSLGQSGETQYF. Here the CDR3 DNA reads TGTGCCAGCAGTTTAGGGCAGAGCGGAGAGACCCAGTACTTC.

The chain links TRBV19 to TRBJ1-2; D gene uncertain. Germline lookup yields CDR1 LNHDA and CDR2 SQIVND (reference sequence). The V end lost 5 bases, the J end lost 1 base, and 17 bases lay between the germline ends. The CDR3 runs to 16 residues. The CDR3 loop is CASSLMAGILNYGYTF. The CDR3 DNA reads TGTGCCAGTAGTCTAATGGCCGGGATACTTAACTATGGCTACACCTTC.

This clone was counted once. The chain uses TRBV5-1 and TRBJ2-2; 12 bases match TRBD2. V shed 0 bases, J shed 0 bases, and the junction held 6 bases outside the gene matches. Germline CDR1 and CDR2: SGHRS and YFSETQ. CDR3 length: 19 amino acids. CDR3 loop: CASSLAPGLAGANTGELFF. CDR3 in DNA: TGCGCCAGCAGCTTGGCTCCGGGACTAGCGGGCGCGAACACCGGGGAGCTGTTTTTT.

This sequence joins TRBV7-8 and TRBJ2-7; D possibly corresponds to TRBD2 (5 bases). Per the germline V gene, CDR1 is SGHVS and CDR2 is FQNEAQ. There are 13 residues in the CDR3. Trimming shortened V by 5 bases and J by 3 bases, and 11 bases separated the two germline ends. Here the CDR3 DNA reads TGTGCCAGCAGCGTAGGACTTAGCTACGAGCAGTACTTC. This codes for CASSVGLSYEQYF.

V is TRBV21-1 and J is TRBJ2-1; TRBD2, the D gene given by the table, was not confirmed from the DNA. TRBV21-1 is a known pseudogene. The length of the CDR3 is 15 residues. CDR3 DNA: TGTGCCAGCAGCATCGGCGGGGTGGGGTACAATGAGCAGTTCTTC. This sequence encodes CASSIGGVGYNEQFF.

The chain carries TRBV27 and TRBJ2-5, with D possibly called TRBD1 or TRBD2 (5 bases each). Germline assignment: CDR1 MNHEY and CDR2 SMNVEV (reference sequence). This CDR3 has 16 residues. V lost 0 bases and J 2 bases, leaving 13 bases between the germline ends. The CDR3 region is CASSLSPGTVQETQYF. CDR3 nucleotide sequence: TGTGCCAGCAGTTTATCCCCTGGGACCGTTCAAGAGACCCAGTACTTC.